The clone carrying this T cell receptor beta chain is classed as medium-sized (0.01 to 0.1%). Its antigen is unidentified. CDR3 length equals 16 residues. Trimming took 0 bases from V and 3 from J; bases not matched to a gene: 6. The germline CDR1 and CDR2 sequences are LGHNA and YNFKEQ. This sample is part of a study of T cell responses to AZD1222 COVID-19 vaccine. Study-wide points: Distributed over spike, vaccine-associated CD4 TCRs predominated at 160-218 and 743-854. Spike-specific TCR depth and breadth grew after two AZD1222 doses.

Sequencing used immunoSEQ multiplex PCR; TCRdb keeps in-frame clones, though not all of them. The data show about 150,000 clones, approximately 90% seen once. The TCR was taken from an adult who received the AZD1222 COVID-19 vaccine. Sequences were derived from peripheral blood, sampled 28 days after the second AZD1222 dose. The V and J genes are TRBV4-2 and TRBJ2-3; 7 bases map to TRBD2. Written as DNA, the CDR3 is TGTGCCAGCAGCCAAGATGCTGGCGGGGGTACAGATACGCAGTATTTT. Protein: CASSQDAGGGTDTQYF.